These 24 T cell receptor beta chains were all obtained from the same sample, sequenced in a study of T cell responses to AZD1222 COVID-19 vaccine. Only in-frame clones appear in the TCRdb table, and some are missing; sequencing was by immunoSEQ multiplex PCR. The data contain approximately 130,000 clones, approximately 85% of them singletons. The specimen comprised peripheral blood, sampled on day 0 of AZD1222 vaccination. These receptor sequences come from an adult in good health.

This clone was found once. This rearrangement joins TRBV15 to TRBJ1-5; 11 positions agree with TRBD1. The CDR3 has 16 amino acids. Germline CDR1 and CDR2: LNHNV and YYDKDF (reference sequence). V shed 4 bases, J shed 3 bases, and the junction held 5 bases outside the gene matches. The CDR3 DNA reads as TGTGCCACCAGCAAGGACAGGGGGCGAGTCAATCAGCCCCAGCATTTT. It specifies CATSKDRGRVNQPQHF.

This clone was seen just once. The chain carries TRBV5-5 and TRBJ1-1; 9 bases map to TRBD1. With 0 bases clipped from V and 4 bases from J, the junction kept 4 bases outside the gene matches. The CDR3 totals 15 residues. Germline V gene sequence: CDR1 SGHKS, CDR2 YYEKEE (reference sequence). The CDR3 is CASSLGTTGGTEAFF. CDR3 bases: TGTGCCAGCAGCTTGGGGACGACAGGGGGCACTGAAGCTTTCTTT.

The V gene is TRBV6-5, the J gene TRBJ2-1; 9 bases line up with TRBD1. CDR1 is MNHEY, CDR2 SVGAGI, per germline. The J segment lost 4 bases and the V segment lost 8 bases, leaving 6 bases of the junction unmatched. This CDR3 is built from 14 residues. CDR3 loop: CASGGDREYNEQFF. The CDR3 nucleotides are TGTGCCAGCGGGGGGGACAGGGAATACAATGAGCAGTTCTTC.

DNA for the CDR3: TGTGCCAGTAGGACTCCTAGCCTGAACACCGGGGAGCTGTTTTTT. Its protein is CASRTPSLNTGELFF. V usage is TRBV19 and J usage is TRBJ2-2; D may be TRBD2 (5 bases). The CDR3 extends over 15 amino acids. Trimming took 6 bases from V and 1 from J, leaving 12 bases between them. The V gene's germline CDR1 is LNHDA and CDR2 SQIVND (reference sequence).

This clone appeared once. Other DNA sequences in the same sample also yield this CDR3. This chain joins TRBV12-3 or TRBV12-4 and TRBJ1-2; D possibly corresponds to TRBD1 (6 bases). This CDR3 has 13 residues. The V and J ends lost 5 bases and 2 bases respectively, with 9 bases between them. As DNA, the CDR3 is TGTGCCAGCAGTCTGCAGGGGAACTATGGCTACACCTTC. Protein product: CASSLQGNYGYTF.

This clone showed up just a few times. The chain is built from TRBV6-5 and TRBJ1-5, with D unresolved. Germline V lookup: CDR1 MNHEY, CDR2 SVGAGI. V was cut by 7 bases and J by 0 bases, with 10 bases left in between. There are 14 residues in the CDR3. DNA for the CDR3: TGTGCCAGCACGTACAGAAATAGCAATCAGCCCCAGCATTTT. It yields the protein CASTYRNSNQPQHF.

V and J are TRBV7-9 and TRBJ1-2; no reliable D call. Deletions cut 1 base from V and 6 bases from J, with 12 bases between. CDR1 SEHNR and CDR2 FQNEAQ come from the germline V gene (reference sequence). The CDR3 is made up of 14 amino acids. The CDR3 here is CASSLGTLADGYTF. CDR3 DNA: TGTGCCAGCAGCTTAGGGACCCTCGCGGATGGCTACACCTTC.

The chain couples TRBV28 to TRBJ2-5; TRBD2 aligns across 8 bases. Per the germline V gene, CDR1 is MDHEN and CDR2 is SYDVKM. This CDR3 has 17 amino acids. J was trimmed by 1 base and V by 5 bases; bases with no gene match: 12. Here the CDR3 reads CASSVIGRGASQETQYF. CDR3 bases: TGTGCCAGCAGTGTGATTGGGCGGGGGGCCTCCCAAGAGACCCAGTACTTC. Together with reference TRBV28 and TRBJ2-5, the CDR3 gives the full variable domain: DVKVTQSSRYLVKRTGEKVFLECVQDMDHENMFWYRQDPGLGLRLIYFSYDVKMKEKGDIPEGYSVSREKKERFSLILESASTNQTSMYLCASSVIGRGASQETQYFGPGTRLLVL.

The rearrangement uses TRBV9 and TRBJ2-3, with 7 bases lining up with TRBD2. The CDR3 length is 19 residues. V shed 3 bases, J shed 0 bases, and the junction held 16 bases outside the gene matches. Germline V gives CDR1 SGDLS, CDR2 YYNGEE. The CDR3 nucleotides are TGTGCCAGCAGCGCGAGACTAGCAGGAGGGGTATTTAGCACAGATACGCAGTATTTT. Its protein product is CASSARLAGGVFSTDTQYF.

The genes are TRBV30 and TRBJ1-6, with D perhaps matching TRBD1 (5 bases). CDR3 size: 12 residues. The germline V and J ends were trimmed by 4 bases and 7 bases, with 8 bases remaining between them. Looked up from germline, CDR1 is GTSNPN and CDR2 is SVGIG (reference sequence). CDR3 nucleotides: TGTGCCTGGAATTGGGGGAATTCACCCCTCCACTTT. Translated, it gives CAWNWGNSPLHF.

The rearrangement uses TRBV24-1 and TRBJ1-2; 9 nucleotides line up with TRBD1. V lost 9 bases to trimming and J lost 5 bases; unmatched junction nucleotides: 6. The germline CDR1 and CDR2 sequences are KGHDR and SFDVKD. The CDR3 is 13 residues long. The CDR3 reads CATRGTGSYGYTF. The CDR3, as DNA: TGTGCCACCCGGGGGACAGGGTCATATGGCTACACCTTC.

On this clone itself: Germline and junction disagree at one end, which may indicate a read error. This sequence joins TRBV28 and TRBJ2-7, with TRBD1 as a possible D gene (6 bases). In germline, CDR1 is MDHEN, CDR2 SYDVKM. CDR3 length: 15 residues. CDR3 sequence: CASRGLGAKSYEQYF. For the CDR3, the DNA is TGTGCCAGCAGGGGTTTGGGGGCCAAATCCTACGAACAGTACTTC.

This clone was seen more than once but under ten times. The V and J genes are TRBV7-9 and TRBJ2-7; D possibly corresponds to TRBD2 (6 bases). Trimming removed 5 bases at V and 2 bases at J, with 25 bases between. This CDR3 spans 18 amino acids. The germline CDR1 and CDR2 sequences are SEHNR and FQNEAQ (reference sequence). The CDR3 reads CASSAPGGQIGSPYEQYF. CDR3 coding DNA: TGTGCCAGCAGCGCCCCCGGAGGGCAGATAGGGTCCCCCTACGAGCAGTACTTC.

This sequence joins TRBV2 and TRBJ1-1; 7 positions agree with TRBD1. Germline assignment: CDR1 SNHLY and CDR2 FYNNEI. V dropped 6 bases and J dropped 8; count of bases not matched to a gene: 6. CDR3 length equals 12 residues. The CDR3 nucleotides read TGTGCCAGCAGGTGGGACAGCGGAGAAGCTTTCTTT. The encoded protein is CASRWDSGEAFF.

V gene TRBV28 combines with J gene TRBJ1-5; D remains ambiguous. The CDR3 has 12 amino acids. Germline V gene data show CDR1 as MDHEN and CDR2 as SYDVKM. V lost 5 bases and J lost 5, with 7 bases in between. The CDR3 region has the DNA TGTGCCAGCAGTGCCAACTATCAGCCCCAGCATTTT. Translation gives CASSANYQPQHF.

The chain has TRBV7-9 and TRBJ2-5, with 8 bases lining up with TRBD1. With 5 bases clipped from V and 2 bases from J, the junction kept 7 bases outside the gene matches. The CDR3 is 15 residues long. Per the germline V gene, CDR1 is SEHNR and CDR2 is FQNEAQ (reference sequence). This CDR3 is CASSTRGQAQETQYF. The CDR3 region has the DNA TGTGCCAGCAGCACCAGGGGGCAGGCACAAGAGACCCAGTACTTC.

The rearrangement links TRBV4-1 to TRBJ2-7; 11 bases line up with TRBD2. The CDR3 runs 15 residues. Germline V gene data show CDR1 as MGHRA and CDR2 as YSYEKL. V was pared by 1 base and J by 4 bases, with 3 bases of the junction left unmatched. CDR3 in amino acids: CASSQVTSGNYEQYF. As DNA, the CDR3 is TGCGCCAGCAGCCAAGTGACTAGCGGGAATTACGAGCAGTACTTC.

The chain is built from TRBV12-5 and TRBJ2-5; D is uncertain. The CDR3 consists of 15 residues. The V gene's germline CDR1 is LGHNT and CDR2 FRNRAP. V was pared by 0 bases and J by 2 bases, with 10 bases between. The CDR3 nucleotides read TGTGCTAGTGGTTTGGTACCGAGACAACAAGAGACCCAGTACTTC. It codes for CASGLVPRQQETQYF.

The chain recombines TRBV3-1 (or the pseudogene TRBV3-2) with TRBJ1-4; D remains unclear. Germline CDR1 reads LGHDT; CDR2 reads YNNKEL (reference sequence). Trimming removed 0 bases from V and 8 bases from J, with 13 bases in between. This CDR3 has 15 amino acids. Here the CDR3 reads CASSQESPLGEKLFF. CDR3 bases: TGTGCCAGCAGCCAAGAATCCCCTCTGGGAGAAAAACTGTTTTTT.

The rearrangement joins TRBV3-1 (or the pseudogene TRBV3-2) to TRBJ1-1; D is possibly TRBD1 (6 bases). The CDR3 spans 14 residues. Germline lookup yields CDR1 LGHDT and CDR2 YNNKEL (reference sequence). V lost 1 base, J lost 3 bases, and 9 bases lay in between. This CDR3 is CASSQGGAYTEAFF. Here the CDR3 DNA reads TGTGCCAGCAGCCAAGGGGGGGCGTACACTGAAGCTTTCTTT.

This clone has a single count. The chain carries TRBV29-1 and TRBJ1-1; TRBD1 is a possible D gene (5 bases). V lost 8 bases and J 0 bases, leaving 13 bases between the germline ends. The CDR3 sequence is 13 residues long. In germline, CDR1 is SQVTM, CDR2 ANQGSEA. CDR3 in DNA: TGCAGCCTCGACGGGGCTATGAACACTGAAGCTTTCTTT. This encodes CSLDGAMNTEAFF.

The chain couples TRBV7-9 to TRBJ1-2; maybe TRBD1 (6 bases). From germline, CDR1 is SEHNR and CDR2 FQNEAQ (reference sequence). This CDR3 contains 16 residues. V was pared by 4 bases and J by 5 bases, with 20 bases between. CDR3 residues: CASSSWDTWSDYGYTF. CDR3 coding DNA: TGTGCCAGCAGCTCGTGGGACACTTGGAGCGATTATGGCTACACCTTC.

The CDR3 sequence is CSVAPDVGYEQYF. The CDR3 region has the DNA TGCAGCGTTGCCCCGGACGTTGGATACGAGCAGTACTTC. The chain is built from TRBV29-1 and TRBJ2-7; D remains ambiguous. The germline V and J ends were trimmed by 4 bases and 4 bases, with 14 bases remaining between them. This CDR3 has 13 residues. In germline, CDR1 is SQVTM, CDR2 ANQGSEA.

The V call is TRBV6-5, the J call TRBJ1-2; no reliable D call. The germline V and J ends were trimmed by 2 bases and 4 bases, with 14 bases remaining between them. In germline, CDR1 is MNHEY, CDR2 SVGAGI. The CDR3 consists of 15 residues. The CDR3 DNA is TGTGCCAGCAGTTACGAATTGAACAGTCCCTATGGCTACACCTTC. It codes for CASSYELNSPYGYTF.